This T cell receptor (beta chain) was sequenced in a study of siplizumab effects on memory and regulatory T cells. The protocol was immunoSEQ multiplex PCR, while the TCRdb copy is restricted to in-frame clones and leaves out a portion. The sample has approximately 100,000 clones, just over 90% seen once. The CDR3 totals 16 residues. Germline-derived CDR1 and CDR2 are SEHNR and FQNEAQ (reference sequence). Unmatched junction bases numbered 10, after V lost 4 bases and J lost 5 bases. The sequence was obtained from a human donor in good health. Sequenced sample: Tregs sorted from blood. The genes are TRBV7-9 and TRBJ2-2; 7 bases line up with TRBD1. The CDR3 DNA sequence: TGTGCCAGCAGCTCCCGATTGACAGGGTATACCGGGGAGCTGTTTTTT. Its protein product is CASSSRLTGYTGELFF.